This TCR beta chain appears in the sequencing data of a study of blood T cells in healthy people across ages. Germline values: CDR1 SGDLS, CDR2 YYNGEE. The CDR3 is 16 residues long. V was trimmed by 0 bases and J by 0 bases, leaving 10 bases between them. Then a second PCR, running about 6 to 12 cycles, was carried out with a sample-barcoded 5' primer and a J-beta primer mix. TCRdb used MiXCR to reprocess the 5' RACE reads, holding one entry per CDR3 protein. Here the sample spans fewer than 2,000,000 distinct CDR3 sequences, roughly 32% being singletons. The chain has TRBV9 and TRBJ1-3; D is unresolved. The specimen sequenced was blood. The source is a woman aged 25 to 39 in good health. CDR3 sequence: CASSVAGSSSGNTIYF. CDR3 sequence (DNA): TGTGCCAGCAGCGTAGCGGGCAGTTCCTCTGGAAACACCATATATTTT.